This T cell receptor beta chain was recorded in a study of T cell responses to AZD1222 COVID-19 vaccine. Overall study findings and caveats: CD4 TCRs linked to vaccination spanned spike, dominating at 160-218 and 743-854. Sampling that yielded the repertoires occurred only after the peak T cell response. Clonal diversity may have been underestimated in mostly white British donors.

The table came from immunoSEQ multiplex PCR; TCRdb's copy has only in-frame clones and leaves some out. The sample holds 70,000 to 95,000 clones, around 92% seen once. The CDR3 totals 12 residues. Trimming took off 8 bases at V and 8 bases at J, with 13 bases between the two ends. Germline assignment: CDR1 SNHLY and CDR2 FYNNEI. As regards this clone: Its antigen is currently unknown.

Sequenced here: peripheral blood, sampled on day 0 of MenACWY control vaccination. The receptor comes from an adult in good health. The chain has TRBV2 and TRBJ2-1; D not certain. The CDR3 DNA is TGTGCCAGCGGGCCTCTCATTTATGAGCAGTTCTTC. It codes for CASGPLIYEQFF.